A single sample is the source of the 5 T cell receptor beta chains below, sequenced in a study of T cell clonality in common variable immunodeficiency. The table came from immunoSEQ multiplex PCR; TCRdb's copy has only in-frame clones and leaves some out. This repertoire lists roughly 32,000 clones without singletons; roughly a tenth sits in the top ten. Material: peripheral blood mononuclear cells. The receptors derive from a person aged 18-69 years in good health.

This clone was seen repeatedly, ten times or more. The read falls 3 residues short of the CDR3 end, and the missing part is taken from the germline J gene. The rearrangement joins TRBV7-9 to TRBJ2-1, with a possible D match to TRBD2 (5 bases). Germline CDR1 reads SEHNR; CDR2 reads FQNEAQ (reference sequence). The CDR3 is 13 residues long. V was trimmed by 6 bases and J by 7 bases, leaving 13 bases between them. The CDR3 bases that were read are TGTGCCAGCAGTTATGTCCGCGGGAATGAG. Its translation: CASSYVRGNE. The full CDR3 reads CASSYVRGNEQFF.

This clone was seen ten or more times. The sequenced part of the CDR3 DNA is TGCAGTGCTAAGTTTATAGTTTATGAG. Translating it yields CSAKFIVYE. The full CDR3 sequence reads CSAKFIVYEQFF. The rearrangement uses TRBV20-1 and TRBJ2-1; D remains ambiguous. The read is 3 residues too short to cover the CDR3 end, so that end is filled in from the germline J gene. Germline assignment: CDR1 DFQATT and CDR2 SNEGSKA (reference sequence). V was shortened by 4 bases and J by 8 bases, with 12 bases between the two germline ends. The CDR3 is made up of 12 amino acids.

This clone showed up many times. Read coverage stops 3 residues before the CDR3 terminus; the germline J gene supplies the remainder. This rearrangement joins TRBV12-5 to TRBJ2-5; 9 nucleotides line up with TRBD1. The V gene end was trimmed by 10 bases and the J gene end by 3 bases; junction bases not matched to a gene: 15. Per germline, CDR1 LGHNT and CDR2 FRNRAP. The CDR3 extends over 16 amino acids. The CDR3 loop is CATQRQGDPLKETQYF. The sequenced CDR3 bases are TGTGCTACTCAGAGACAGGGGGATCCACTTAAAGAGACC.

A remark on this clone: The CDR3 is cut off 3 residues early in the read; its end comes from the germline J gene. The chain employs TRBV20-1 and TRBJ1-3; the D is unclear. V was cut by 1 base and J by 8 bases, with 6 bases left in between. The CDR3 is 11 amino acids. CDR1 DFQATT and CDR2 SNEGSKA come from the germline V gene (reference sequence). CDR3 sequence: CSARVIDTIYF. Partial CDR3 DNA: TGCAGTGCTAGAGTAATAGACACC.

This clone showed up many times. The read is 3 residues too short to cover the CDR3 end, so that end is filled in from the germline J gene. The chain combines TRBV12-3 or TRBV12-4 with TRBJ2-7, with TRBD2 as a possible D gene (5 bases). This CDR3 region has 12 residues. Trimming shortened V by 3 bases and J by 2 bases, and 5 bases separated the two germline ends. The CDR3 protein is CASSFGAYEQYF. The sequenced CDR3 bases are TGTGCCAGCAGTTTCGGGGCCTACGAG.